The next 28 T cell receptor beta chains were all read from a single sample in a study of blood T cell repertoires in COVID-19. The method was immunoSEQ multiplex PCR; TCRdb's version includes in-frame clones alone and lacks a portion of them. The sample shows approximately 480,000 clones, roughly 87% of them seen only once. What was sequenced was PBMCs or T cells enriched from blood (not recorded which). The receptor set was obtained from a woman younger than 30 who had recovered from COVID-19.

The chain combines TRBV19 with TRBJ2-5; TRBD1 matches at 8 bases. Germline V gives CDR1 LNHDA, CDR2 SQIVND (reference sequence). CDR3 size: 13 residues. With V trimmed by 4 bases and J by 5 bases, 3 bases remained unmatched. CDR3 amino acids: CASSTDRGETQYF. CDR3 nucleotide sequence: TGTGCCAGTAGTACCGACAGGGGTGAGACCCAGTACTTC. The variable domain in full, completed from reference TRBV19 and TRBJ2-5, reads DGGITQSPKYLFRKEGQNVTLSCEQNLNHDAMYWYRQDPGQGLRLIYYSQIVNDFQKGDIAEGYSVSREKKESFPLTVTSAQKNPTAFYLCASSTDRGETQYFGPGTRLLVL.

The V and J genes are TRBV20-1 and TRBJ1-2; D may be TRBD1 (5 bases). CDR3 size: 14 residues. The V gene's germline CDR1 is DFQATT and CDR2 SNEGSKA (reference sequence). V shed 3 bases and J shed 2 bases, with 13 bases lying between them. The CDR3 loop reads CSASITGVNYGYTF. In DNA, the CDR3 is TGCAGTGCTAGTATCACAGGTGTAAACTATGGCTACACCTTC.

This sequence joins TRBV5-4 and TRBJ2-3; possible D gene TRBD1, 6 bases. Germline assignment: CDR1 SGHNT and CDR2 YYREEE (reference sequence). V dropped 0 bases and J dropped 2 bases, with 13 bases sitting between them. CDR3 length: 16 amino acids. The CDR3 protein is CASSLAPRGSTDTQYF. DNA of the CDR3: TGTGCCAGCAGCTTGGCCCCCAGGGGATCCACAGATACGCAGTATTTT.

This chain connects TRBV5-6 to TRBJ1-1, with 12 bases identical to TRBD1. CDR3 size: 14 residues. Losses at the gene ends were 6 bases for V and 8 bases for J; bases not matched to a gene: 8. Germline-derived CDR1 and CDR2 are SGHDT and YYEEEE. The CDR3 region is CASTLGQGAREAFF. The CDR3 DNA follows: TGTGCCAGCACCCTGGGACAGGGGGCTAGAGAAGCTTTCTTT.

This CDR3 is CASSARRGVVYIYSNQPQHF. Written as DNA, the CDR3 is TGTGCCAGCAGCGCGCGTCGGGGGGTGGTATATATATATAGCAATCAGCCCCAGCATTTT. This chain joins TRBV13 and TRBJ1-5; possibly TRBD1 for D (5 bases). Trimming removed 5 bases at V and 0 bases at J, with 26 bases between. CDR3 length: 20 residues. Germline V CDR1 and CDR2: PRHDT, FYEKMQ (reference sequence).

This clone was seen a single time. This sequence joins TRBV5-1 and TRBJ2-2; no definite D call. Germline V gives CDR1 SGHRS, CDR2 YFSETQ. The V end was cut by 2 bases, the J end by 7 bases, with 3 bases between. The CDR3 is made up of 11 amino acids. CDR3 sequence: CASSFSGELFF. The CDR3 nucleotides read TGCGCCAGCAGCTTTAGCGGGGAGCTGTTTTTT.

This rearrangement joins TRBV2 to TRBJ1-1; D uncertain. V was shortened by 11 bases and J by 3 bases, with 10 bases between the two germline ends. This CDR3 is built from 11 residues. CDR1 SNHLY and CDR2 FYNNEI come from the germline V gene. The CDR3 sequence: CALLGDTEAFF. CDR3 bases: TGTGCCCTTCTCGGGGACACTGAAGCTTTCTTT.

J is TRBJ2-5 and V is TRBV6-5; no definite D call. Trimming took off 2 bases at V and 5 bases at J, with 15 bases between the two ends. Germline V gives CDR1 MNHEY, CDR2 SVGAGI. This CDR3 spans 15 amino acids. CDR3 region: CASSYADAGRETQYF. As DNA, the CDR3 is TGTGCCAGCAGTTACGCGGATGCTGGTCGGGAGACCCAGTACTTC.

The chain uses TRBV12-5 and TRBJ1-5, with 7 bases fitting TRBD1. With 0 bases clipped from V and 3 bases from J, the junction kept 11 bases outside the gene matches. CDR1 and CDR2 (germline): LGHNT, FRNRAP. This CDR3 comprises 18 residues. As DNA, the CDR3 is TGTGCTAGTGGTTTGGTAGGAAGGGGGCTACTGAACAATCAGCCCCAGCATTTT. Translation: CASGLVGRGLLNNQPQHF.

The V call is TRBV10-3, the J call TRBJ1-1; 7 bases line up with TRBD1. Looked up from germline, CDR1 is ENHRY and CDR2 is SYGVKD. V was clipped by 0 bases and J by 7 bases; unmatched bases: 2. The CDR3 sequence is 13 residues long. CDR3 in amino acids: CAISESRQGEAFF. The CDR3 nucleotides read TGTGCCATCAGTGAGTCGAGACAGGGTGAAGCTTTCTTT.

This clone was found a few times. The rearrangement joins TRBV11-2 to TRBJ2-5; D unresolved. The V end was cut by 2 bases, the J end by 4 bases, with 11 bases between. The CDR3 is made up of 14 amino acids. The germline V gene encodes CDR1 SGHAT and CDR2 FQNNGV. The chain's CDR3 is CASSLYPEAETQYF. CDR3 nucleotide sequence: TGTGCCAGCAGCTTATACCCCGAGGCAGAGACCCAGTACTTC.

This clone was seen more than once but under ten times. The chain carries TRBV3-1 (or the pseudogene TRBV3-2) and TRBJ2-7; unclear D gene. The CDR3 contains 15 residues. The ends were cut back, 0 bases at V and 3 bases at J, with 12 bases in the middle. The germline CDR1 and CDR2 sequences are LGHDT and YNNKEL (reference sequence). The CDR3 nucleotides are TGTGCCAGCAGCCAAGATGTAGTCAGACTCTACGAGCAGTACTTC. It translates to CASSQDVVRLYEQYF.

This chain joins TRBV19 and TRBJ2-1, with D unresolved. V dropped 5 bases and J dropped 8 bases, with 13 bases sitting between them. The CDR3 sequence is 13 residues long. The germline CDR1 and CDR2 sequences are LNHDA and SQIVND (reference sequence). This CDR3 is CASSSVDKDEQFF. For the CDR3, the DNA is TGTGCCAGTAGTTCCGTAGACAAGGATGAGCAGTTCTTC.

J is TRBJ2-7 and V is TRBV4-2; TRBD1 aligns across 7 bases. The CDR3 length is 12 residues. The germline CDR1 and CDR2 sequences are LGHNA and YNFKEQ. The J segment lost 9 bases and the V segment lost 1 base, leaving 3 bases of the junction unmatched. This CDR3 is CASSQVGGGQYF. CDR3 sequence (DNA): TGTGCCAGCAGCCAAGTAGGGGGCGGGCAGTACTTC.

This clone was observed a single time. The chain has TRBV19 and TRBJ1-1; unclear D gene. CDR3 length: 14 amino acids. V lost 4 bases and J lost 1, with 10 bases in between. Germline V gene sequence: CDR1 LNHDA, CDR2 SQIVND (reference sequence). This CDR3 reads CASSRGYQNTEAFF. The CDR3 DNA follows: TGTGCCAGTAGTAGAGGGTATCAGAACACTGAAGCTTTCTTT.

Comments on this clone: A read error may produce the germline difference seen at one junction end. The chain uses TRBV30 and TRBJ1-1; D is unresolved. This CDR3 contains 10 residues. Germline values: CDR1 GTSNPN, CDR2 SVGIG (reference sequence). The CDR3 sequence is CAWSHTEAFF. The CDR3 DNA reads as TGTGCCTGGAGTCACACCGAAGCTTTCTTT.

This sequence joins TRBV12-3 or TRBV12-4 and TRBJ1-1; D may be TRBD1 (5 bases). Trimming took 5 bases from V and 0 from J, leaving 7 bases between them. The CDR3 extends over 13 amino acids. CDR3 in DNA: TGTGCCAGCAGTCCGGGGGTGAACACTGAAGCTTTCTTT. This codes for CASSPGVNTEAFF.

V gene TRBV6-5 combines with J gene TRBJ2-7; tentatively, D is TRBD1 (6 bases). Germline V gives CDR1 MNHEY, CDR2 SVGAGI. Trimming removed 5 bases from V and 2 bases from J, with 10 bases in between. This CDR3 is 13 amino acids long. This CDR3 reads CASSRTATYEQYF. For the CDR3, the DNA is TGTGCCAGCAGTCGGACAGCTACCTACGAGCAGTACTTC.

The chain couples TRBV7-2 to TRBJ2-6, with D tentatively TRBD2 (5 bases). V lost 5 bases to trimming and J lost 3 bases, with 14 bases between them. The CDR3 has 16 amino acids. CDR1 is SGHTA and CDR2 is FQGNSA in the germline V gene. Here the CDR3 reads CASSPYYRDGANVLTF. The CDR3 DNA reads TGTGCCAGCAGCCCCTACTACCGGGATGGGGCCAACGTCCTGACTTTC.

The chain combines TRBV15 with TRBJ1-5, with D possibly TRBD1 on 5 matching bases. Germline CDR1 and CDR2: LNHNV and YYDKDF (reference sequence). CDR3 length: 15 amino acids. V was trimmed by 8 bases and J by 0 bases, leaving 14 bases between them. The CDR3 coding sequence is TGTGCCACCGCCCGGGGGGGGTATAGCAATCAGCCCCAGCATTTT. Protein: CATARGGYSNQPQHF. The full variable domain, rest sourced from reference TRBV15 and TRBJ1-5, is DAMVIQNPRYQVTQFGKPVTLSCSQTLNHNVMYWYQQKSSQAPKLLFHYYDKDFNNEADTPDNFQSRRPNTSFCFLDIRSPGLGDTAMYLCATARGGYSNQPQHFGDGTRLSIL.

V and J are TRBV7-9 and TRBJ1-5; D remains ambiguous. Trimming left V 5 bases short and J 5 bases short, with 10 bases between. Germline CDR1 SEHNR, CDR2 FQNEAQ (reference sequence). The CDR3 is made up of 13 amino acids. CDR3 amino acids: CASSPAGDQPQHF. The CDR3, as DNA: TGTGCCAGCAGCCCGGCCGGGGATCAGCCCCAGCATTTT.

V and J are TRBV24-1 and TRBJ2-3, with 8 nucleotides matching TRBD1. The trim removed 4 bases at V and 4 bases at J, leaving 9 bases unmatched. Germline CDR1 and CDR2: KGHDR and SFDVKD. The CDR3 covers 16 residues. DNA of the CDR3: TGTGCCACCAGTGACCCTGGACAGGGCCTCGCAGATACGCAGTATTTT. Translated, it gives CATSDPGQGLADTQYF.

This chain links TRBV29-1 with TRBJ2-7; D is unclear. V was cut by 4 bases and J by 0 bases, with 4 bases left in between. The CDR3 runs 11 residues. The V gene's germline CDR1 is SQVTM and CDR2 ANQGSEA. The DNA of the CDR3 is TGCAGCGTTGCTAGCTCCTACGAGCAGTACTTC. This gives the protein CSVASSYEQYF.

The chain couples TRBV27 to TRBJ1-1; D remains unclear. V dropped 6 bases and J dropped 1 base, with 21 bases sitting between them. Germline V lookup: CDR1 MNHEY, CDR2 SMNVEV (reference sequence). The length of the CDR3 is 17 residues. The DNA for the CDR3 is TGTGCCAGCAGCGTGGGAGTCGGGCAGACCCCGAACACTGAAGCTTTCTTT. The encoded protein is CASSVGVGQTPNTEAFF.

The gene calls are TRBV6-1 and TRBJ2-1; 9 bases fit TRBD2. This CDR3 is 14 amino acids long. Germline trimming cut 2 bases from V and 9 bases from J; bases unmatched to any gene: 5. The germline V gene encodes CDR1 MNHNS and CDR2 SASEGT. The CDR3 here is CASSELAGQGEQFF. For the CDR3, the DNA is TGTGCCAGCAGTGAACTAGCGGGGCAGGGTGAGCAGTTCTTC.

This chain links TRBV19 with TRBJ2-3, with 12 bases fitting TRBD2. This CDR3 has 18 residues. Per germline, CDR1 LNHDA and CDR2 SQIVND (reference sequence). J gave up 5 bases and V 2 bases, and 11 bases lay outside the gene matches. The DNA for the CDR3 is TGTGCCAGTAGTATAATGCTAGCGGGGGGGCTAGGGATAGATACGCAGTATTTT. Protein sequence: CASSIMLAGGLGIDTQYF. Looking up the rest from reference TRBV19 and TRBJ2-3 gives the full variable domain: DGGITQSPKYLFRKEGQNVTLSCEQNLNHDAMYWYRQDPGQGLRLIYYSQIVNDFQKGDIAEGYSVSREKKESFPLTVTSAQKNPTAFYLCASSIMLAGGLGIDTQYFGPGTRLTVL.

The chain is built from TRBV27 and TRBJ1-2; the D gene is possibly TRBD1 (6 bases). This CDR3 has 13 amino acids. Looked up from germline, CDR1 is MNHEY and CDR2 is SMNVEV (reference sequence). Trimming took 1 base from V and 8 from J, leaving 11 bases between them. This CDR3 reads CASSLFGDRGYTF. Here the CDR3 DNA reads TGTGCCAGCAGTTTATTCGGAGACAGGGGCTACACCTTC.

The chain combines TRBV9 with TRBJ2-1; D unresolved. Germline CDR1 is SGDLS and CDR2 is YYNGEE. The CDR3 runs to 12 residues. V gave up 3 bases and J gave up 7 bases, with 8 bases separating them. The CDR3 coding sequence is TGTGCCAGCAGCGATCCCGTTAATGAGCAGTTCTTC. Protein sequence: CASSDPVNEQFF.